One T cell receptor beta chain is described in this entry. The sample belongs to a study of cytomegalovirus exposure and HLA in healthy donors. CDR1 MNHEY and CDR2 SMNVEV come from the germline V gene (reference sequence). The germline V and J ends were trimmed by 3 bases and 2 bases, with 11 bases remaining between them. This CDR3 is built from 15 residues. Amplification used 60 Vbeta primers and 13 Jbeta primers. Assay: immunoSEQ multiplex PCR; the TCRdb copy retains only in-frame clones and omits some. The data contain a few hundred thousand clones, more than 65% of them singletons. Sequencing was done on a sample of PBMCs. This sequence was found in a woman in her 30s in good health and CMV-seronegative. V usage is TRBV27 and J usage is TRBJ1-5; D may be TRBD1 (5 bases). DNA for the CDR3: TGTGCCAGCAGTTTTGGGGGGGTAGGCAATCAGCCCCAGCATTTT. Protein sequence: CASSFGGVGNQPQHF.